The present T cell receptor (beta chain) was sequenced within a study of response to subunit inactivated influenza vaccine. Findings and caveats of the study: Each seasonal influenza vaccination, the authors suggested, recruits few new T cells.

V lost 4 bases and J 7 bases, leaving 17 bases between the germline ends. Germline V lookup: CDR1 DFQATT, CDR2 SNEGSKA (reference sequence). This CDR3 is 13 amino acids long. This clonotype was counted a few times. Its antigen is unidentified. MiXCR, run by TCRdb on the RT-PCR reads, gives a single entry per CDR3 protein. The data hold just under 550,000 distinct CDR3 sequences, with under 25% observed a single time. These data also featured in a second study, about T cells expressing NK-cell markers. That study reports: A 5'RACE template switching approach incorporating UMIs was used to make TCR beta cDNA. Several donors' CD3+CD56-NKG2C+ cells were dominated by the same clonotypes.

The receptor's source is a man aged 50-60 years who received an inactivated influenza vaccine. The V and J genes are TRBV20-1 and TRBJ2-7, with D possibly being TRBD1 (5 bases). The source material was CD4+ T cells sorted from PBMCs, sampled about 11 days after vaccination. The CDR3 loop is CSANGQGGGEQYF. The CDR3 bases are TGCAGTGCTAATGGGCAGGGTGGTGGTGAGCAGTACTTC.